One and the same sample provided the 27 T cell receptor beta chains below, sequenced in a study of control samples from healthy donors and cancer patients. Sequencing was performed with immunoSEQ multiplex PCR; in TCRdb, only in-frame clones are kept and a portion is missing. The sample gives about 39,000 clones, less than 85% of which show up once; about half is in the top ten. The specimen sequenced was blood. Every receptor here comes from a man aged 60 to 75 in good health.

This clone showed up just a few times. The chain combines TRBV24-1 with TRBJ2-7; D might be TRBD1 or TRBD2, each matching 5 bases. The CDR3 length is 13 residues. Trimming shortened V by 7 bases and J by 7 bases, and 16 bases separated the two germline ends. The germline gives CDR1 KGHDR, CDR2 SFDVKD. The CDR3 sequence is CATSQGLEGEQYF. The DNA for the CDR3 is TGTGCCACCAGCCAGGGTTTAGAGGGAGAGCAGTACTTC.

The rearrangement joins TRBV28 to TRBJ1-1; a possible D gene is TRBD1 (6 bases). Between the trimmed V and J ends, which lost 3 bases and 0 bases, there was a span of 17 bases. CDR3 size: 17 residues. The germline CDR1 and CDR2 sequences are MDHEN and SYDVKM. In nucleotides, the CDR3 is TGTGCCAGCAGTTTCTCCACCCAGGACAGCCTGAACACTGAAGCTTTCTTT. Amino acid sequence: CASSFSTQDSLNTEAFF. The full variable domain, its missing parts supplied by reference TRBV28 and TRBJ1-1, is DVKVTQSSRYLVKRTGEKVFLECVQDMDHENMFWYRQDPGLGLRLIYFSYDVKMKEKGDIPEGYSVSREKKERFSLILESASTNQTSMYLCASSFSTQDSLNTEAFFGQGTRLTVV.

The V gene is TRBV7-2, the J gene TRBJ2-1; TRBD2 matches 16 bases. The length of the CDR3 is 17 residues. V gave up 8 bases and J gave up 2 bases; unmatched junction bases: 6. Germline-derived CDR1 and CDR2 are SGHTA and FQGNSA. CDR3 nucleotide sequence: TGTGCCAGCGAGGGACTAGCGGGGGGGCTTGCCTACAATGAGCAGTTCTTC. It encodes CASEGLAGGLAYNEQFF.

The chain recombines TRBV7-2 with TRBJ2-2; TRBD2 matches 10 bases. Germline V lookup: CDR1 SGHTA, CDR2 FQGNSA. V shed 7 bases and J 5 bases; nucleotides not matched to a gene: 7. The length of the CDR3 is 15 residues. The CDR3 here is CASNIAGGWTGELFF. CDR3 DNA: TGTGCCAGCAACATAGCGGGAGGTTGGACCGGGGAGCTGTTTTTT. Filled out from reference TRBV7-2 and TRBJ2-2, the complete variable domain reads GAGVSQSPSNKVTEKGKDVELRCDPISGHTALYWYRQSLGQGLEFLIYFQGNSAPDKSGLPSDRFSAERTGGSVSTLTIQRTQQEDSAVYLCASNIAGGWTGELFFGEGSRLTVL.

This rearrangement joins TRBV7-9 to TRBJ1-4, with TRBD1 identical over 7 bases. Germline lookup yields CDR1 SEHNR and CDR2 FQNEAQ (reference sequence). The V and J ends lost 5 bases and 4 bases, in that order; junction bases with no gene match: 10. This CDR3 is built from 16 residues. Written as DNA, the CDR3 is TGTGCCAGCAGCCTCCGGACCGGGACAGATAATGAAAAACTGTTTTTT. As protein: CASSLRTGTDNEKLFF.

The gene calls are TRBV11-2 and TRBJ1-1, with D unresolved. The CDR3 is 15 residues long. Trimming took off 1 base at V and 10 bases at J, with 19 bases between the two ends. Germline values: CDR1 SGHAT, CDR2 FQNNGV. CDR3 sequence reads: CASSLAHGRASGAFF. The CDR3 DNA reads TGTGCCAGCAGCTTAGCCCACGGACGGGCCTCTGGAGCTTTCTTT.

The genes are TRBV10-3 and TRBJ2-7, with 7 positions matching TRBD1. The CDR3 loop spans 13 amino acids. The V segment lost 8 bases and the J segment 7 bases; nucleotides outside the gene matches: 11. Germline CDR1 is ENHRY and CDR2 is SYGVKD. This CDR3 reads CAIAPGTANEQYF. CDR3 in DNA: TGTGCCATCGCTCCAGGGACAGCTAATGAGCAGTACTTC.

The chain employs TRBV6-4 and TRBJ2-1; D not resolved. Trimming removed 0 bases from V and 3 bases from J, with 3 bases in between. The germline V gene encodes CDR1 MRHNA and CDR2 SNTAGT. This CDR3 is 13 amino acids long. The CDR3 protein is CASSDSDYNEQFF. The CDR3, as DNA: TGTGCCAGCAGTGACTCGGACTACAATGAGCAGTTCTTC.

This sequence joins TRBV14 and TRBJ2-7; D possibly corresponds to TRBD1 (5 bases). V lost 1 base to trimming and J lost 5 bases, with 18 bases between them. The CDR3 totals 16 residues. Germline V gene sequence: CDR1 SGHDN, CDR2 FVKESK. CDR3 region: CASSQVGAVERDEQYF. CDR3 DNA: TGTGCCAGCAGCCAAGTTGGGGCGGTAGAAAGGGACGAGCAGTACTTC.

The chain uses TRBV5-1 and TRBJ2-6, with 7 bases matching TRBD1. CDR3 size: 15 residues. Germline loops: CDR1 SGHRS, CDR2 YFSETQ. Germline trimming cut 2 bases from V and 2 bases from J; bases unmatched to any gene: 1. The DNA for the CDR3 is TGCGCCAGCAGCTTACAGGGGACTGGGGCCAACGTCCTGACTTTC. Translating gives CASSLQGTGANVLTF.

J is TRBJ1-2 and V is TRBV7-9; 7 bases line up with TRBD1. Trimming removed 5 bases from V and 4 bases from J; junction bases left unmatched: 4. Looked up from germline, CDR1 is SEHNR and CDR2 is FQNEAQ (reference sequence). The CDR3 loop spans 13 amino acids. The CDR3 DNA is TGTGCCAGCAGCCCAGGGGACAGCTATGGCTACACCTTC. Protein: CASSPGDSYGYTF.

This clone was recorded a few times. The chain combines TRBV6-1 with TRBJ2-7; tentative D call: TRBD2 (5 bases). V lost 2 bases and J 0 bases, leaving 11 bases between the germline ends. The CDR3 sequence is 15 residues long. Germline lookup yields CDR1 MNHNS and CDR2 SASEGT. The CDR3 DNA sequence: TGTGCCAGCAGTGAAACCCCAGGAGGCTCCTACGAGCAGTACTTC. This sequence encodes CASSETPGGSYEQYF.

The chain has TRBV29-1 and TRBJ1-2; D not resolved. The germline V gene has CDR1 SQVTM and CDR2 ANQGSEA. There are 15 residues in the CDR3. Trimming cost V 3 bases and J 0 bases, with 14 bases left between them. The CDR3 loop is CSVDLGRPSNYGYTF. As DNA, the CDR3 is TGCAGCGTTGACCTGGGGAGACCCTCTAACTATGGCTACACCTTC.

The chain joins TRBV5-5 to TRBJ1-2; D gene uncertain. The germline gives CDR1 SGHKS, CDR2 YYEKEE (reference sequence). Trimming took off 1 base at V and 4 bases at J, with 5 bases between the two ends. The CDR3 is 12 amino acids. The CDR3 sequence: CASSLYGYGYTF. The CDR3 DNA reads as TGTGCCAGCAGCTTGTATGGCTATGGCTACACCTTC.

The rearrangement links TRBV7-9 to TRBJ1-4; D is undetermined. The CDR3 covers 13 residues. Trimming pared 4 bases from V and 8 bases from J, leaving 11 bases between. Germline V gives CDR1 SEHNR, CDR2 FQNEAQ (reference sequence). The CDR3 loop is CASSSDIGEKLFF. The CDR3 DNA reads as TGTGCCAGCAGCTCAGACATTGGCGAAAAACTGTTTTTT. The full variable domain, rest sourced from reference TRBV7-9 and TRBJ1-4, is DTGVSQNPRHKITKRGQNVTFRCDPISEHNRLYWYRQTLGQGPEFLTYFQNEAQLEKSRLLSDRFSAERPKGSFSTLEIQRTEQGDSAMYLCASSSDIGEKLFFGSGTQLSVL.

This rearrangement joins TRBV6-6 to TRBJ2-7, with 7 nucleotides matching TRBD1. This CDR3 comprises 15 residues. Germline trimming cut 6 bases from V and 0 bases from J; bases unmatched to any gene: 8. From germline, CDR1 is MNHNY and CDR2 SVGAGI (reference sequence). The CDR3 sequence: CASRRDSSSSYEQYF. The DNA for the CDR3 is TGTGCCAGCAGACGGGACAGTTCAAGCTCCTACGAGCAGTACTTC.

The V call is TRBV7-9, the J call TRBJ1-1, with D maybe TRBD1 (6 bases). From germline, CDR1 is SEHNR and CDR2 FQNEAQ (reference sequence). The CDR3 is 14 residues long. V was shortened by 5 bases and J by 5 bases, with 15 bases between the two germline ends. The CDR3 loop is CASSPNRVGTEAFF. The CDR3 nucleotides read TGTGCCAGCAGCCCGAACAGGGTAGGGACTGAAGCTTTCTTT.

The chain is built from TRBV14 and TRBJ1-1; possible D gene TRBD1, 6 bases. CDR3 length equals 15 residues. Germline assignment: CDR1 SGHDN and CDR2 FVKESK. Trimming removed 0 bases at V and 5 bases at J, with 13 bases between. In DNA, the CDR3 is TGTGCCAGCAGCCAAGATGTTGGGGGCTGGACTGAAGCTTTCTTT. It translates to CASSQDVGGWTEAFF.

This chain joins TRBV29-1 and TRBJ2-1; D could derive from TRBD1 or TRBD2 (7 bases each). Deletions cut 4 bases from V and 3 bases from J, with 16 bases between. The CDR3 has 15 residues. Germline CDR1 reads SQVTM; CDR2 reads ANQGSEA. CDR3: CSVGRGGHDYNEQFF. DNA of the CDR3: TGCAGCGTTGGCAGGGGGGGGCACGACTACAATGAGCAGTTCTTC.

The rearrangement links TRBV7-9 to TRBJ1-2, with D unclear. Trimming stripped 0 bases from V and 0 bases from J, with 14 bases between. The CDR3 spans 17 residues. Germline-derived CDR1 and CDR2 are SEHNR and FQNEAQ (reference sequence). CDR3 sequence: CASSLADKITSNYGYTF. The DNA of the CDR3 is TGTGCCAGCAGCTTAGCCGACAAGATCACGTCTAACTATGGCTACACCTTC.

This sequence joins TRBV30 and TRBJ1-2, with D possibly matching TRBD1 (5 bases). Germline CDR1 is GTSNPN and CDR2 is SVGIG (reference sequence). V was pared by 4 bases and J by 14 bases, with 14 bases between. This CDR3 is built from 10 residues. The CDR3, as DNA: TGTGCCTGGACCCGGGGCACTCTGACCTTC. Translated, it gives CAWTRGTLTF. The whole variable domain, filled in from reference TRBV30 and TRBJ1-2, reads SQTIHQWPATLVQPVGSPLSLECTVEGTSNPNLYWYRQAAGRGLQLLFYSVGIGQISSEVPQNLSASRPQDRQFILSSKKLLLSDSGFYLCAWTRGTLTFGSGTRLTVV.

The J gene is TRBJ2-5, the V gene TRBV20-1; D might be TRBD1 or TRBD2, each matching 5 bases. Germline V lookup: CDR1 DFQATT, CDR2 SNEGSKA (reference sequence). V gave up 6 bases and J gave up 13 bases, with 18 bases separating them. The CDR3 runs 11 residues. This chain's CDR3 is CSAGTAGASYF. The CDR3 DNA reads as TGCAGTGCAGGGACGGCCGGGGCTTCGTACTTC.

This chain joins TRBV6-5 and TRBJ2-1, with TRBD2 matching over 9 bases. CDR3 length: 15 residues. The V gene end was trimmed by 6 bases and the J gene end by 7 bases; junction bases not matched to a gene: 10. The V gene's germline CDR1 is MNHEY and CDR2 SVGAGI. DNA of the CDR3: TGTGCCAGCAGCCTTGGGCTAGCGGGAAGAAATGAGCAGTTCTTC. The encoded protein is CASSLGLAGRNEQFF.

The V call is TRBV2, the J call TRBJ2-1; D is possibly TRBD1 (6 bases). The V end was cut by 5 bases, the J end by 7 bases, with 12 bases between. CDR1 SNHLY and CDR2 FYNNEI come from the germline V gene. The CDR3 length is 13 residues. CDR3 in amino acids: CASSLQGSNEQFF. CDR3 DNA: TGTGCCAGCAGTCTCCAGGGGTCGAATGAGCAGTTCTTC. Full variable domain (rest looked up from reference TRBV2 and TRBJ2-1): EPEVTQTPSHQVTQMGQEVILRCVPISNHLYFYWYRQILGQKVEFLVSFYNNEISEKSEIFDDQFSVERPDGSNFTLKIRSTKLEDSAMYFCASSLQGSNEQFFGPGTRLTVL.

Here the CDR3 DNA reads TGCGCCAGCAGCGGGAACCTAGCTAACTATGGCTACACCTTC. It yields the protein CASSGNLANYGYTF. The chain carries TRBV4-3 and TRBJ1-2; no reliable D call. The CDR3 has 14 amino acids. CDR1 and CDR2 (germline): LGHNA, YSLEER. Deletions cut 5 bases from V and 0 bases from J, with 10 bases between.

Here the CDR3 DNA reads TGTGCCAGCAGCTTGTCCGGACAGGGGGCGTCGTATACGCAGTATTTT. Translated, it gives CASSLSGQGASYTQYF. J is TRBJ2-3 and V is TRBV5-6; 11 bases are shared with TRBD1. Germline trimming cut 1 base from V and 7 bases from J; bases unmatched to any gene: 8. Germline values: CDR1 SGHDT, CDR2 YYEEEE. The CDR3 is 16 residues long.

The gene calls are TRBV11-2 and TRBJ2-1, with D perhaps TRBD1 (6 bases). The CDR3 runs to 16 residues. Germline CDR1 reads SGHAT; CDR2 reads FQNNGV. Trimming removed 3 bases from V and 11 bases from J, with 23 bases in between. CDR3 bases: TGTGCCAGCAGCTTGAGGAGGACAGAGGCTCGATCGCAGCAGTTCTTC. Encoded protein: CASSLRRTEARSQQFF.